What follows is one T cell receptor beta chain and its context. Antigen: not known. One end of the junction varies from germline; a read error may be responsible. These data come from a study of Graves' ophthalmopathy and Graves' hyperthyroidism. Using RNA transcripts, the TCR beta CDR3 regions were amplified. HTBI primers were employed in first-round RT-PCR, then a second-round multiplex PCR followed. TCRdb ran MiXCR on the multiplex PCR reads and lists one entry per CDR3 protein. The table records 450,000 to 600,000 distinct CDR3 sequences, approximately 37% of them present only once. Germline V gene sequence: CDR1 SGHDT, CDR2 YYEEEE. The CDR3 is 13 amino acids. General observations from the study: The model predicted ophthalmopathy progression with more than 70% sensitivity and less than 85% specificity. Most expanded clonotypes from thyroid (those above 0.001 frequency) were also found in blood.

Enrolled hyperthyroidism patients had a new diagnosis, a duration under 2 months, and an age of 18 to 65. Orbital computed tomography and thyroid ultrasound, along with TRAb, serum thyroxine and clinical symptoms, underpinned diagnosis. Material for sequencing was peripheral blood or thyroid tissue (not recorded which). J is TRBJ2-7 and V is TRBV5-6; 7 bases agree with TRBD2. The source is an adult man with Graves' hyperthyroidism. CDR3: CAGSLGRVYEQYF. The CDR3 nucleotides read TGTGCCGGCAGCTTGGGGAGGGTCTACGAGCAGTACTTC.